This T cell receptor (beta chain) was found in a study of PD-L1 blockade in urothelial cancer listed by TCRdb under 2017. Looking at the study overall: All patients started therapy in about 2014 and received atezolizumab 1,200 mg intravenously every 3 weeks. The study, an exploratory multi-omic analysis, examined somatic, immune and clinical correlates of response to PD-L1 blockade with atezolizumab in urothelial cancer. Pretreatment tumor samples, along with matched peripheral blood serially collected before and after atezolizumab treatment, were subjected to TCR sequencing. Blood samples were analyzed at two time points: 3 weeks after treatment start (second dose) and 6 weeks after treatment start. Durable clinical benefit was achieved by nine patients and was not achieved by 20 patients. Patients had an ECOG performance status of 0 or 1 and had received between 0 and 3 prior chemotherapy regimens. Under 30 patients had pretreatment blood TCR-seq, approximately 24 had at least one posttreatment blood collection, and approximately 24 had tumor TCR-seq. About nine tenths of the roughly 29 patients were males with bladder-origin urothelial cancer, and 18 of 29 reported a prior smoking history. Durable clinical benefit meant progression-free survival longer than 6 months, and TCR features were also tested against progression-free and overall survival. In the same patients who had TCR sequencing, pretreatment tumors also underwent whole exome sequencing and RNA sequencing. Blood samples gave a median of around 140,000 T cells and approximately 80,000 unique TCRs, with a median clonality of roughly 0.08.

This specimen's time point label, per the study, means: pretreatment peripheral blood. A cohort of approximately 31 patients with locally advanced or metastatic urothelial carcinoma, treated at Memorial Sloan Kettering on a trial protocol, was included. Peripheral blood mononuclear cells were collected from each patient pretreatment and during treatment, giving between 1 and 8 total time points per patient. The Qiagen DNeasy Blood extraction kit was used to purify genomic DNA from total PBMCs and from tumor samples. PBMCs were collected pretreatment and during treatment and were isolated and stored as previously described. Synthetic TCR analog templates were spiked into each PCR so that absolute template abundance could be estimated from read counts. TCRbeta CDR3 regions were amplified from genomic DNA with bias-controlled V and J gene primers using the immunoSEQ assay. Rearranged TCRbeta segments were sequenced at approximately 20X coverage. Turning to the authors' computational methods: Clustering was used to correct sequencing errors, and CDR3s were annotated against IMGT to assign V, D and J genes. Out-of-frame and stop-codon sequences were excluded, and only productive TCRbeta rearrangements were used in downstream analyses. Clonality was computed as one minus Shannon entropy normalized by the log of the number of unique productive sequences. Clones differing between time points or between blood and tumor were identified using Fisher's exact test with Benjamini-Hochberg correction, with an adjusted p below 0.01 applied as the threshold. Held by TCRdb, this immuneACCESS table contains in-frame sequences only and omits some clones. Under half of the omission traces to an unresolved V gene where checked; the cause of the rest is unknown. V, J and clone size are those of that table, while D and trimming were read from the DNA. A total of approximately 90,000 clones appear in this sample, 85% to 90% of them only once. The ten largest clones represent 14% of the sample.

Of note for this clone: The specificity of this receptor is unknown. Base qualities are not provided; no much larger clone lies one nucleotide away.

V lost 1 base and J lost 3 bases; the stretch between them is 8 bases long. There are 14 amino acids in the CDR3, from cysteine to phenylalanine inclusive. CDR3 DNA is the only sequence kept; it has 42 bases, read in frame from the first base. As encoded in the germline V gene (reference sequence), CDR1 is SGHKS while CDR2 is YYEKEE. The paper's findings and limits, for the study overall: Greater expansion of tumor-associated TCR clones in peripheral blood 3 weeks after the start of treatment was observed in patients with durable benefit (n of about 20, p = 0.022). A pretreatment peripheral blood TCR clonality below the median was linked to improved progression-free and overall survival. Because the sample size was small (n ≈ 27) and many exploratory analyses were performed, the results are intended to be hypothesis-generating.

The chain uses TRBV5-5 and TRBJ1-3; no confident D gene assignment can be made. The sequence was obtained from a man aged 55 to 70 with urothelial cancer. The sequencing here drew on PBMCs, taken around atezolizumab (anti-PD-L1) treatment. The nucleotide sequence is TGTGCCAGCAGCTTGTCACAGATTGGAAACACCATATATTTT. This codes for CASSLSQIGNTIYF.